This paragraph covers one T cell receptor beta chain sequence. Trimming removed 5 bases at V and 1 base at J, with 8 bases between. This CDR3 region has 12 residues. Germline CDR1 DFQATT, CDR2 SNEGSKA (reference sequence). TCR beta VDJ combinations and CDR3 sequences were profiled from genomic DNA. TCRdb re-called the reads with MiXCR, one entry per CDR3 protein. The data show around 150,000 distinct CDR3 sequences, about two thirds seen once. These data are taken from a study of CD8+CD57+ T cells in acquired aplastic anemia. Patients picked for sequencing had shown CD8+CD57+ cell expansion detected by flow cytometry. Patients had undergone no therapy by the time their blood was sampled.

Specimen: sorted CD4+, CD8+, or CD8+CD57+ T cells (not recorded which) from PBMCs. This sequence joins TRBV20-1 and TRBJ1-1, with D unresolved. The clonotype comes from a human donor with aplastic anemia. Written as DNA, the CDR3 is TGCAGTGCTCCGGCGAAGAACACTGAAGCTTTCTTT. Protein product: CSAPAKNTEAFF.